This T cell receptor (beta chain) was identified during a study of blood T cell repertoires in COVID-19. Across the whole study: Sites across the United States, Italy and Spain contributed samples from acute and convalescent COVID-19. In each case, the material was cDNA or gDNA derived from T cells, B-cell-depleted T cells, or PBMCs.

As processed by the authors: Reference gene primer amplification yielded estimated nucleated cell counts. Produced via immunoSEQ multiplex PCR; TCRdb's table is partial and in-frame only. The D gene and trimming were derived from the DNA, and the V and J assignments and clone size from that table. Here the sample spans 190,000 or so clones, about four fifths being singletons. CDR1 is SNHLY, CDR2 FYNNEI, per germline. CDR3 size: 13 residues. Trimming removed 4 bases from V and 5 bases from J, with 11 bases in between. The genes are TRBV2 and TRBJ2-5; D possibly corresponds to TRBD2 (6 bases). Sequencing was done on a sample of peripheral blood. This TCR was recovered from a man between 45 and 60 years old with active or convalescent COVID-19. In nucleotides, the CDR3 is TGTGCCAGCAGTGCGCGGGGTGGGGAGACCCAGTACTTC. Its protein product is CASSARGGETQYF.